One TCR beta chain is described in this entry. This specimen belongs to a study of blood T cell repertoires in COVID-19. Germline V lookup: CDR1 WSHSY, CDR2 SAAADI. The CDR3 runs 15 residues. V shed 2 bases and J shed 2 bases, with 10 bases lying between them. Generated by immunoSEQ multiplex PCR, the TCRdb table keeps only in-frame clones and is missing some. This sample has around 320,000 clones, with around 87% found just once. Material for sequencing was PBMCs or T cells enriched from blood (not recorded which). The TCR comes from a young woman with acute COVID-19. The chain links TRBV10-2 to TRBJ2-1; a weak D match, TRBD1 (6 bases). The CDR3 sequence is CASSESGQPYNEQFF. CDR3 coding DNA: TGCGCCAGCAGTGAGAGTGGACAGCCCTACAATGAGCAGTTCTTC.